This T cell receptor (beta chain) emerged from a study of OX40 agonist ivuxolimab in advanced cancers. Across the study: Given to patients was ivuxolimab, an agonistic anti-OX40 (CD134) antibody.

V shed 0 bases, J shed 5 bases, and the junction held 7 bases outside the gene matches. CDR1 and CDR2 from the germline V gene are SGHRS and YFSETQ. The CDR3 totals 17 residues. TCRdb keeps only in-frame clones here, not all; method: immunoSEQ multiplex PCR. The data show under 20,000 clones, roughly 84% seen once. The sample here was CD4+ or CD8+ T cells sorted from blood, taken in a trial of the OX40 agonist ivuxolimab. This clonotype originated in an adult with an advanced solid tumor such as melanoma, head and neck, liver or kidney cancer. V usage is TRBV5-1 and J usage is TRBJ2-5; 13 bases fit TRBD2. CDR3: CASSLGTSGRSAETQYF. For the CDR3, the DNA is TGCGCCAGCAGCTTGGGGACTAGCGGGAGATCGGCGGAGACCCAGTACTTC.